This TCR beta chain was captured in a study of CD8 T cells in Susac syndrome. CDR1 is GTSNPN, CDR2 SVGIG, per germline (reference sequence). CDR3 size: 15 residues. Unmatched junction bases numbered 16, after V lost 5 bases and J lost 10 bases. About 0.5 to 1 ug RNA was reverse transcribed with random hexamers. TCRdb itself ran the immunoSEQ multiplex PCR reads through MiXCR, one entry per CDR3 protein. The sample lists approximately 220,000 distinct CDR3 sequences, roughly 94% seen once, with around 0.082% in the top ten. The sequenced material came from CD4+ T cells from PBMCs. The clonotype comes from a human donor with multiple sclerosis. The chain employs TRBV30 and TRBJ2-1; 8 bases map to TRBD1. This CDR3 is CAWGNGPAGGFEQFF. In DNA form, the CDR3 reads TGTGCCTGGGGGAACGGTCCGGCAGGGGGCTTCGAGCAGTTCTTC.